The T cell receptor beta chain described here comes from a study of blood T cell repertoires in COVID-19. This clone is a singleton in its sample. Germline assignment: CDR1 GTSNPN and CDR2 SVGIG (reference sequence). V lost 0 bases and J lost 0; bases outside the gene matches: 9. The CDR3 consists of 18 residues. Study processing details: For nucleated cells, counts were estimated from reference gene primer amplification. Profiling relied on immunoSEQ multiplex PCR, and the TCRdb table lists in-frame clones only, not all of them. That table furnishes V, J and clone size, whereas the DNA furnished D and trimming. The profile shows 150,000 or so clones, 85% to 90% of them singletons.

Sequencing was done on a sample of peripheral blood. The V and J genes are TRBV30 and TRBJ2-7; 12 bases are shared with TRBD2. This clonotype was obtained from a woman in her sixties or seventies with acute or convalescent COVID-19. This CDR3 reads CAWSVRGLAGGISYEQYF. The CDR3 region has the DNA TGTGCCTGGAGTGTACGCGGGCTAGCGGGGGGGATCTCCTACGAGCAGTACTTC.